This T cell receptor beta chain was profiled in a study of blood T cell repertoires in COVID-19 (dated by TCRdb to 2020 to 2021). In the study overall: For ImmuneRACE Cohort 3, a participant was defined as recovered based on two consecutive negative NP/OP PCR tests, clearance by a healthcare professional, or resolution of symptoms. The samples were drawn from the first 160 participants of the ongoing ImmuneRACE study and from over 950 subjects provided by 6 global collaborators. Sample metadata almost always included a de-identified subject ID, COVID-19 status, age in years and sex. The material from the prospective study consisted of cDNA or gDNA derived from T cells, B-cell-depleted T cells, or PBMCs. Deeply sampled blood TCRbeta repertoires from subjects exposed to, actively infected with, or recovered from COVID-19 were included in the dataset. Samples covering the acute and convalescent phases of COVID-19 were provided by collaborators in the United States, Italy and Spain. The repertoires were made available in a free public database intended to serve as a resource for research on the immune response to SARS-CoV-2. Where available, HLA class I and class II types were obtained from metadata supplied by the sample provider rather than from assay-based typing.

The CDR3 has 13 amino acids, counting the end cysteine and phenylalanine. The DNA shown is the 39-base CDR3, in frame from base 1. The trim is 6 bases for V and 5 bases for J, with a gap of 12 bases between the germline ends. Via the germline V gene, CDR1 is SNHLY and CDR2 FYNNEI. What the research found in general, with its limitations: The amount of clinical and demographic metadata varied by source and participant and was provided uncurated.

Enrolling through a virtual design, the prospective study's participants ranged in age from roughly 18 to 95 years and lived across some 23 United States geographic areas. Cohort assignment in the prospective study relied on participant-reported clinical history from a screening survey and a study questionnaire. Each participant in the prospective study had whole blood, serum and a nasopharyngeal or oropharyngeal swab collected by mobile phlebotomists. Prospective study participants could optionally give additional blood draws and questionnaires over a roughly 2-month period. Blood samples from the prospective study were shipped frozen or at room temperature prior to DNA extraction. On this clone: Its antigen is unknown. The record has no base qualities; no much larger clone is one base away.

TCRbeta CDR3 regions were amplified from genomic DNA by means of the immunoSEQ Assay, a bias-controlled multiplex PCR. From the authors' description of their analysis: The number of nucleated cells in each sample was estimated by amplification of reference gene primers within the assay. To quantify the absolute abundance of each unique TCRbeta CDR3 rearrangement, sequence reads were collapsed and filtered. For each sample, productive Simpson clonality was calculated as the square root of Simpson's diversity index across productive rearrangements. The table was pulled from immuneACCESS by TCRdb, which kept in-frame rearrangements only. Such tables lose some clones; where checked, under half of the loss comes from unresolved V genes, and the rest has no known cause. V, J and clone size reflect that table, while D and trimming were determined from the DNA. In all, the sample holds fewer than 350,000 clones, and more than 70% of those were seen once. The ten largest account for 2% to 2.5% of the sample.

The sequenced sample was PBMCs or T cells enriched from blood (not recorded which). The rearrangement joined TRBV2 to TRBJ2-3; TRBD1 might be the D gene, on 5 matching bases. The receptor was derived from a woman in her sixties or seventies in a cohort exposed to, infected with or recovered from COVID-19 (not recorded which). The CDR3 region: CASSVPQGDTQYF. The nucleotide sequence reads TGTGCCAGCAGCGTCCCCCAGGGAGATACGCAGTATTTT.